The clone carrying this T cell receptor beta chain was counted ten times or more. TCRdb re-analysed the reads in MiXCR, keeping a single row per CDR3 protein. The sample lists approximately 4,200 distinct CDR3 sequences, 7% to 9% occurring once. The CDR3 is made up of 16 amino acids. Germline lookup yields CDR1 MNHEY and CDR2 SMNVEV (reference sequence). Trimming cost V 1 base and J 0 bases, with 13 bases left between them. V is TRBV27 and J is TRBJ2-7, with a weak D call TRBD1 (6 bases). Sequencing input: CD4+ T cells from synovial fluid. This sequence originates from a human donor with rheumatoid arthritis. The CDR3 DNA is TGTGCCAGCAGTTTATTAGGGGGAGCCTCCTCCTACGAGCAGTACTTC. It encodes CASSLLGGASSYEQYF.